Given below is one TCR beta chain in context. This sample was taken from a study of beta chain features in type 1 diabetes. Germline loops: CDR1 MNHEY, CDR2 SVGAGI. The V segment lost 2 bases and the J segment 6 bases; nucleotides outside the gene matches: 6. The CDR3 contains 14 residues. The authors reverse transcribed all of the isolated RNA, so sequencing captured expressed TCRB transcripts. Generated by immunoSEQ multiplex PCR, the TCRdb table keeps only in-frame clones and is missing some. The table records under 150,000 clones, about 51% of them present only once. The V and J genes are TRBV6-5 and TRBJ1-2, with 7 positions matching TRBD1. The sequenced sample was Tregs from blood. The clonotype comes from a man between 18 and 35 years old in good health. CDR3 sequence (DNA): TGTGCCAGCAGTTACCACGGACAGGAGAATGGCTACACCTTC. It translates to CASSYHGQENGYTF.